The 3 T cell receptor beta chains given below trace back to one sample, sequenced in a study of T cell responses to AZD1222 COVID-19 vaccine. Profiling relied on immunoSEQ multiplex PCR, and the TCRdb table lists in-frame clones only, not all of them. The sample records some 83,000 clones, over 75% being singletons. The specimen was peripheral blood, collected 28 days after the second AZD1222 dose. The receptors come from an adult who received the AZD1222 COVID-19 vaccine.

The chain has TRBV9 and TRBJ1-1; D call uncertain. Trimming shortened V by 0 bases and J by 1 base, and 10 bases separated the two germline ends. This CDR3 comprises 15 residues. Germline loops: CDR1 SGDLS, CDR2 YYNGEE. The CDR3 sequence: CASSVAMVGNTEAFF. The CDR3 bases are TGTGCCAGCAGCGTAGCGATGGTGGGGAACACTGAAGCTTTCTTT.

The V gene is TRBV5-1, the J gene TRBJ2-1, with D tentatively TRBD2 (6 bases). CDR1 is SGHRS and CDR2 is YFSETQ in the germline V gene. V was shortened by 2 bases and J by 7 bases, with 19 bases between the two germline ends. The CDR3 is 16 residues long. CDR3 in amino acids: CASSFPGGVLLNEQFF. The CDR3 DNA sequence: TGCGCCAGCAGCTTTCCCGGGGGTGTCCTCCTTAATGAGCAGTTCTTC.

In this sample, this clone turned up once. The V gene is TRBV7-3, the J gene TRBJ2-5, with no clear D. The CDR3 has 15 amino acids. The germline V gene has CDR1 SGHTA and CDR2 FQGTGA. V dropped 2 bases and J dropped 5 bases, with 15 bases sitting between them. The CDR3 loop is CASSLYHGGSETQYF. For the CDR3, the DNA is TGTGCCAGCAGCTTATATCACGGTGGCTCGGAGACCCAGTACTTC.